This T cell receptor beta chain was found in a study of blood T cell repertoires in COVID-19. Germline CDR1 reads SGHDN; CDR2 reads FVKESK. V lost 3 bases and J lost 6, with 17 bases in between. CDR3 size: 15 residues. Repertoires were generated with immunoSEQ multiplex PCR, while TCRdb's copy carries only in-frame clones and drops some. The sample holds a few hundred thousand clones, 85% seen once. The material sequenced was peripheral blood. V is TRBV14 and J is TRBJ1-2; possibly TRBD1 for D (6 bases). The source of this sequence is a young woman with acute or convalescent COVID-19. CDR3 in DNA: TGTGCCAGCAGCCAGTACACAGGGATCTTCCATGGCTACACCTTC. It codes for CASSQYTGIFHGYTF.